A selection of T cell receptor beta chains follows, all from one sample in a study of neurological immune-mediated disorders. TCRdb independently ran MiXCR on the 5' RACE reads; one entry per CDR3 protein. In the table there are roughly 31,000 distinct CDR3 sequences, less than 25% of which are singletons. Input material: CD4+ T cells from blood. The receptors shown here come from a man over 45 with HTLV-1-associated myelopathy (HAM/TSP). Both conserved end residues are part of each CDR3. Fields, in order: clone size, V gene, J gene, D gene, CDR3 DNA, CDR3 protein. D genes are given only for firm matches. The size field is filled for only some rows; it gives once, few, many or a size class.

>.|TRBV5-1|TRBJ2-1|TRBD1
TGCGCCAGCAGCTCCGGACAGGGCGACAATGAGCAGTTCTTC
CASSSGQGDNEQFF
>many|TRBV29-1|TRBJ1-1|.
TGCAGCGTAGCCCCAGGGAGGGTGAACACTGAAGCTTTCTTT
CSVAPGRVNTEAFF
>.|TRBV5-1|TRBJ2-4|TRBD1
TGCGCCAGCGCCTCGACAGGGTTAGCCAAAAACATTCAGTACTTC
CASASTGLAKNIQYF
>many|TRBV5-1|TRBJ2-5|.
TGCGCCAGCAGCTTGGGAGTAGAGACCCAGTACTTC
CASSLGVETQYF
>many|TRBV3-1|TRBJ1-5|TRBD1
TGTGCCAGCAGCCATGCCGGACAGGGAAATCAGCCCCAGCATTTT
CASSHAGQGNQPQHF
>many|TRBV20-1|TRBJ2-1|TRBD2
TGCAGTGCTAGAAGCGGGGGCCCCGTGGATGAGCAGTTCTTC
CSARSGGPVDEQFF
>few|TRBV20-1|TRBJ2-1|.
TGCAGTGCTAGTAGGAACAATGAGCAGTTCTTC
CSASRNNEQFF
>many|TRBV7-3|TRBJ2-1|.
TGTGCCAGCAGCTTAAATCTGGGGGCGAGTATCAATGAGCAGTTCTTC
CASSLNLGASINEQFF
>many|TRBV7-6|TRBJ1-3|.
TGTGCCAGCAGCTCCGGACCTAGCTCTGGAAACACCATATATTTT
CASSSGPSSGNTIYF
>many|TRBV14|TRBJ1-1|.
TGTGCCAGCAGCCCCCAGCCGACCGGGACGGGGGCTTTCTTT
CASSPQPTGTGAFF
>many|TRBV25-1|TRBJ1-2|TRBD1
TGTGCCAGCAGCAGGGGGTGGGAACGGACCTATGGCTACACCTTC
CASSRGWERTYGYTF
>.|TRBV20-1|TRBJ1-1|TRBD1
TGCAGTGCTAGGGAGTCAGGGGGGTTGAAGAACACTGAAGCTTTCTTT
CSARESGGLKNTEAFF
>.|TRBV20-1|TRBJ1-2|TRBD1
TGCAGTGCCTCGGGACAGTATGGCTACACCTTC
CSASGQYGYTF
>few|TRBV10-3|TRBJ2-5|TRBD2
TGTGCCATCAGTGATACTACTAGCGGGGGGGAGACCCAGTACTTC
CAISDTTSGGETQYF
>many|TRBV2|TRBJ2-7|.
TGTGCCAGCAGTGAACAGTGGCACAATTCCTACGAGCAGTACTTC
CASSEQWHNSYEQYF
>many|TRBV20-1|TRBJ1-2|TRBD1
TGCAGTGCTAGGACAGGGGCCCTTAACTATGGCTACACCTTC
CSARTGALNYGYTF
>many|TRBV5-1|TRBJ2-1|TRBD2
TGCGCCAGCAGCCTTACTAGCGTCTACTCCTACAATGAGCAGTTCTTC
CASSLTSVYSYNEQFF
>.|TRBV5-4|TRBJ1-2|.
TGTGCCAGCAGCTTTCTGGCGGCAGACCGACGGAACTATGGCTACACCTTC
CASSFLAADRRNYGYTF
>.|TRBV7-8|TRBJ1-4|.
TGTGCCAGCAGCCTGGGACTGAATGAAAAACTGTTTTTT
CASSLGLNEKLFF
>few|TRBV20-1|TRBJ1-2|.
TGCAGTGCTAGGACAGATAACTATGGCTACACCTTC
CSARTDNYGYTF
>few|TRBV4-2|TRBJ1-1|TRBD1
TGTGCCAGCAGCCAGGACAGGATGGAAGCTTTCTTT
CASSQDRMEAFF
>many|TRBV9|TRBJ1-2|.
TGTGCCAGCAGCGTAGTTGGAGGCCCCTATGGCTACACCTTC
CASSVVGGPYGYTF
>.|TRBV19|TRBJ2-2|TRBD1
TGTGACAGTAGTAACCGGGACAGGGTGGCCGGGGAGCTGTTTTTT
CDSSNRDRVAGELFF
>many|TRBV7-2|TRBJ2-1|.
TGTGCCAGCAGCTTGGATGGGCAGACCTTAAGCAATGAGCAGTTCTTC
CASSLDGQTLSNEQFF
>many|TRBV20-1|TRBJ1-5|TRBD1
TGCAGTGCACCACAGGGGGCGCAGGAGCAGCCCCAGCATTTT
CSAPQGAQEQPQHF
>few|TRBV12-3/TRBV12-4|TRBJ1-1|.
TGTGCCAGCAGCTTCACAGGGATGAACACTGAAGCTTTCTTT
CASSFTGMNTEAFF
>many|TRBV29-1|TRBJ2-1|.
TGCAGCGTTGAGACAGACCGCTTAGAGCAGTTCTTC
CSVETDRLEQFF
>many|TRBV4-1|TRBJ2-5|TRBD2
TGCGCCAGCAGCCAAGATCGACTAGCGGGAAATCAGGGGACCCAGTACTTC
CASSQDRLAGNQGTQYF
>many|TRBV20-1|TRBJ2-7|.
TGCAGTGCTAGAGCCTCTAGGGCAGGGGAGCAGTACTTC
CSARASRAGEQYF
>many|TRBV5-1|TRBJ1-1|TRBD1
TGCGCCAGCAGCCGAAGGGGACAGGGAGTATCGGTGAACACTGAAGCTTTCTTT
CASSRRGQGVSVNTEAFF
>.|TRBV11-3|TRBJ1-1|.
TGTGCCAGCAGCTTTCCAGTTGAAGCTTTCTTT
CASSFPVEAFF
>many|TRBV3-1|TRBJ1-5|.
TGTGCCAGCAGCCGTCGTGGGGGTCCCCAGCATTTT
CASSRRGGPQHF
>many|TRBV20-1|TRBJ2-1|.
TGCAGTAAAACCGGGGGGCCCGCCTCCTACAATGAGCAGTTCTTC
CSKTGGPASYNEQFF
>many|TRBV5-1|TRBJ1-1|.
TGCGCCAGCACCCTTGGGGGCTTCGACACTGAAGCTTTCTTT
CASTLGGFDTEAFF
>many|TRBV7-7|TRBJ1-4|.
TGTGCCAGCAGCCATACGCCGGGGGGAAAACTGTTTTTT
CASSHTPGGKLFF
>many|TRBV12-3/TRBV12-4|TRBJ2-7|TRBD2
TGTGCCAGCAGTCGGACTAGCGGGGGTTCCTACGAGCAGTACTTC
CASSRTSGGSYEQYF
>once|TRBV12-3/TRBV12-4|TRBJ1-1|.
TGTGCCAGCAGTTTACAGGGGTCGAACACTGAAGCTTTCTTT
CASSLQGSNTEAFF
>few|TRBV20-1|TRBJ1-5|.
TGCAGTGCCCGAAGACAGGCCACCGCCAATCAGCCCCAGCATTTT
CSARRQATANQPQHF
>many|TRBV10-3|TRBJ2-7|.
TGTGCCATCAGAAGGGAATACGAGCAGTACTTC
CAIRREYEQYF
>.|TRBV18|TRBJ1-2|TRBD1
TGTGCCAGCTCACCAAACAGGGGAGATGGCTACACCTTC
CASSPNRGDGYTF
>many|TRBV5-1|TRBJ1-1|.
TGCGCCAGCAGCTTAAGAGGGCAGAACACTGAAGCTTTCTTT
CASSLRGQNTEAFF
>many|TRBV5-1|TRBJ1-1|.
TGCGCCAGCAGCCCAAGGATAGTCGACACTGAAGCTTTCTTT
CASSPRIVDTEAFF
>many|TRBV20-1|TRBJ2-7|.
TGCAGTGCTAGCCAAGGGGCCGAGGCCTACGAGCAGTACTTC
CSASQGAEAYEQYF
>many|TRBV5-1|TRBJ2-7|.
TGCGCCAGCAGCTTGGAAGGGGCCTACGAGCAGTACTTC
CASSLEGAYEQYF